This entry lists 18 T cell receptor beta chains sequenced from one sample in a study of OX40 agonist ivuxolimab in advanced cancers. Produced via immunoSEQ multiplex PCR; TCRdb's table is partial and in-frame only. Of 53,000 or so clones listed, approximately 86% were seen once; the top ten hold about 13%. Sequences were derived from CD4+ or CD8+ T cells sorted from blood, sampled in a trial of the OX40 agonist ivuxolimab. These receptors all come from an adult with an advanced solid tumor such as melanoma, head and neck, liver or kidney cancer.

As DNA, the CDR3 is TGCGCCAGCAGCTTTCCCGTAAATGAGCAGTTCTTC. Translated: CASSFPVNEQFF. The V call is TRBV5-1, the J call TRBJ2-1; no clear D. This CDR3 has 12 amino acids. Deletions cut 2 bases from V and 7 bases from J, with 7 bases between. Per germline, CDR1 SGHRS and CDR2 YFSETQ.

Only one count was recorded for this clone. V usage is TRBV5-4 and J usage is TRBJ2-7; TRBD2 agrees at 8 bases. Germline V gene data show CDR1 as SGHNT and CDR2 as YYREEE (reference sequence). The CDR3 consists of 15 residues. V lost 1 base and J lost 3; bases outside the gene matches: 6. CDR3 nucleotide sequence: TGTGCCAGCAGCTTGACCGGGACTAGAGTCTACGAGCAGTACTTC. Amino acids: CASSLTGTRVYEQYF.

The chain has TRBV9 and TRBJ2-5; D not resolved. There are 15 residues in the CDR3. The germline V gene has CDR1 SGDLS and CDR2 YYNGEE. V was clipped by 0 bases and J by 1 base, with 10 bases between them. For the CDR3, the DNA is TGTGCCAGCAGCGTAGGGTCCCACAGCCAAGAGACCCAGTACTTC. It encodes CASSVGSHSQETQYF.

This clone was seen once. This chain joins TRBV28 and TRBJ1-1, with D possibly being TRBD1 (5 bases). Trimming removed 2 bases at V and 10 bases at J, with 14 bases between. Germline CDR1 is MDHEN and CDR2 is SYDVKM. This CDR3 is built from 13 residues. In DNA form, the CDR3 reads TGTGCCAGCAGTTTACCGTTTCAGGGTGGAGCTTTCTTT. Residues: CASSLPFQGGAFF.

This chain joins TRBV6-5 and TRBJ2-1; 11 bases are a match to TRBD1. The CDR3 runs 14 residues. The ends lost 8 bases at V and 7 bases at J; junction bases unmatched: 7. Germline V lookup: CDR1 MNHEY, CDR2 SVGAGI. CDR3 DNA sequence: TGTGCCAGCTGGGGACAGGGGGTCTCTAATGAGCAGTTCTTC. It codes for CASWGQGVSNEQFF.

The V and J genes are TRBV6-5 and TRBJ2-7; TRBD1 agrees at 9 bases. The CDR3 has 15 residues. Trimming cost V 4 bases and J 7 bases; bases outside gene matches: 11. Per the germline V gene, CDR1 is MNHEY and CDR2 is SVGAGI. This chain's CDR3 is CASSSQGQGTGEQYF. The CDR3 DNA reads TGTGCCAGCAGTTCCCAAGGACAGGGGACAGGAGAGCAGTACTTC.

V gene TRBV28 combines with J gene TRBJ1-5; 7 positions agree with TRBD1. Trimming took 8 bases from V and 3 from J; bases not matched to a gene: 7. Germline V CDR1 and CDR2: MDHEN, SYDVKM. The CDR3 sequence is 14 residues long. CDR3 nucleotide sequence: TGTGCCAGCTACGCCGGGACAGTCAATCAGCCCCAGCATTTT. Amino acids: CASYAGTVNQPQHF.

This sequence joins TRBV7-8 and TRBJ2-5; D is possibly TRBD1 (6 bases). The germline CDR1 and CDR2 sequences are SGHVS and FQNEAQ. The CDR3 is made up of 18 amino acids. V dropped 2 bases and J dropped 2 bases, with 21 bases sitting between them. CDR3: CASSLSRQVTVTQETQYF. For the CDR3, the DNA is TGTGCCAGCAGCTTAAGCCGACAGGTAACGGTGACACAAGAGACCCAGTACTTC.

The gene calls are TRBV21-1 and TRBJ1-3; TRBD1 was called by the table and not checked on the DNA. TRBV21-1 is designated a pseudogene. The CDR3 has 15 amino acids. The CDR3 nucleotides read TGTGCCAGCAGCACTCGGACCGGGACAGCTCTCACCATATATTTT. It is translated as CASSTRTGTALTIYF.

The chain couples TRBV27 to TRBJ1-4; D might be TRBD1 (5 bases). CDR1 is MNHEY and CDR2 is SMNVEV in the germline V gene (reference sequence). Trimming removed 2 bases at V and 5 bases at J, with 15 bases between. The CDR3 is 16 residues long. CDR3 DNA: TGTGCCAGCAGTTTAGCTGGGTTCGGGGGAAATGAAAAACTGTTTTTT. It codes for CASSLAGFGGNEKLFF.

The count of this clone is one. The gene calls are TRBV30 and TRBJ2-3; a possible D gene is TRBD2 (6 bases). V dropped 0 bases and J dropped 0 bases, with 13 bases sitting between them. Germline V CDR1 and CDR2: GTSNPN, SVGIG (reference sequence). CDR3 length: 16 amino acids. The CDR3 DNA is TGTGCCTGGAGTGTAGCGGGTAGACAGAGCACAGATACGCAGTATTTT. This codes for CAWSVAGRQSTDTQYF.

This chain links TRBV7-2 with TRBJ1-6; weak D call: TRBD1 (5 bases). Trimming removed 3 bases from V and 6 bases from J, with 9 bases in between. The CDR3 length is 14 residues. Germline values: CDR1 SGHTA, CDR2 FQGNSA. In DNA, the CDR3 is TGTGCCAGCAGCTTGGGCAGGGTTAATTCACCCCTCCACTTT. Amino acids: CASSLGRVNSPLHF. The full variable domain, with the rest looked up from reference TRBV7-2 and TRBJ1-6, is GAGVSQSPSNKVTEKGKDVELRCDPISGHTALYWYRQSLGQGLEFLIYFQGNSAPDKSGLPSDRFSAERTGGSVSTLTIQRTQQEDSAVYLCASSLGRVNSPLHFGNGTRLTVT.

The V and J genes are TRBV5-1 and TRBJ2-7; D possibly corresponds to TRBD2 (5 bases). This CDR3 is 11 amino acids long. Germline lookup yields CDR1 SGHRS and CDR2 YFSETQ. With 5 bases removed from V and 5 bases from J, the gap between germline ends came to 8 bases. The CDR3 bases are TGCGCCAGCAGATCCGGGGACGAGCAGTACTTC. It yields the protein CASRSGDEQYF.

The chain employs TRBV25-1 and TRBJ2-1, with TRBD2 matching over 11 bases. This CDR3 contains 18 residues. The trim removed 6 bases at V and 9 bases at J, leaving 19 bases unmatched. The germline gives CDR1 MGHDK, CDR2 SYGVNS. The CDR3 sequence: CASRASQYSSGRMGEQFF. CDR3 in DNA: TGTGCCAGCAGAGCCTCCCAATATTCTAGCGGGAGGATGGGTGAGCAGTTCTTC.

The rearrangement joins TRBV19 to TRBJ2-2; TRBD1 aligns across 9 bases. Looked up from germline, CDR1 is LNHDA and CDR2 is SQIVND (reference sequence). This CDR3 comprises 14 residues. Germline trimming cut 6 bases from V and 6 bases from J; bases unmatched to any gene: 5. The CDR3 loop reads CASRRGQGPGELFF. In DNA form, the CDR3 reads TGTGCCAGTAGGCGGGGACAGGGACCCGGGGAGCTGTTTTTT.

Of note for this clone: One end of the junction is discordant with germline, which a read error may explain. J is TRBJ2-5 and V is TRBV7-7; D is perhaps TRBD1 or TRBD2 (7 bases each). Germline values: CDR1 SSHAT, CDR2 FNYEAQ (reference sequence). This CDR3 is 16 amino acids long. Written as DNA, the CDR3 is TGTGCTAGCAGCGGCGGGACAGTGGGAGGGAGCGAGACCCAGTACTTC. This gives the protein CASSGGTVGGSETQYF.

The CDR3 region is CASSSGTGEETQYF. The CDR3 DNA follows: TGTGCCAGCAGCTCCGGGACAGGGGAGGAGACCCAGTACTTC. The rearrangement joins TRBV14 to TRBJ2-5; TRBD1 agrees at 10 bases. CDR3 length: 14 residues. The germline V gene has CDR1 SGHDN and CDR2 FVKESK. Trimming cost V 5 bases and J 5 bases; bases outside gene matches: 5.

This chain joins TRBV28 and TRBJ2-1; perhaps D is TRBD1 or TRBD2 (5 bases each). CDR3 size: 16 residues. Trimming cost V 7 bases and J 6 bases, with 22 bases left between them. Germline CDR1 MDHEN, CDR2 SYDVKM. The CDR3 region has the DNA TGTGCCAGCAATCCGGACGGGACCTCCCCCGGCAATGAGCAGTTCTTC. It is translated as CASNPDGTSPGNEQFF.